The present TCR beta chain was sequenced within a study of blood T cell repertoires in COVID-19. Study as a whole: The United States, Italy and Spain provided the acute and convalescent COVID-19 samples. T cells, B-cell-depleted T cells, or PBMCs supplied cDNA or gDNA.

Seattle researchers signed up patients amid active infection and tracked them longitudinally. CDR1 and CDR2 (germline): GTSNPN, SVGIG (reference sequence). J gave up 0 bases and V 8 bases, and 9 bases lay outside the gene matches. The CDR3 extends over 14 amino acids. Per the original methods: Estimates of nucleated cell counts were drawn from the amplification of reference gene primers. The protocol was immunoSEQ multiplex PCR, while the TCRdb copy is restricted to in-frame clones and leaves out a portion. The V and J calls and clone size are taken from that table; D and trimming were inferred from the DNA. The sample holds about 300,000 clones, 70% to 90% seen once.

The specimen was peripheral blood. The V call is TRBV30, the J call TRBJ1-1; 7 bases fit TRBD1. The TCR sequence derives from a woman between 45 and 60 years old with COVID-19, enrolled during active disease. The CDR3, as DNA: TGTGCCCAACGACAGGGCCTTATGAACACTGAAGCTTTCTTT. As protein: CAQRQGLMNTEAFF.